One and the same sample provided the 18 T cell receptor beta chains below, sequenced in a study of CD8+CD57+ T cells in acquired aplastic anemia. TCR beta VDJ and CDR3 profiling used genomic DNA as template. One entry per CDR3 protein, called by TCRdb with MiXCR from the reads. Found here are under 350,000 distinct CDR3 sequences, 55% to 65% of them singletons; the top ten hold approximately 8%. Sequenced sample: sorted CD4+, CD8+, or CD8+CD57+ T cells (not recorded which) from PBMCs. All receptors derive from a human donor with severe aplastic anemia or a healthy control (not recorded which).

The table lists this clonotype with a few counts. This rearrangement joins TRBV29-1 to TRBJ1-4; D remains unclear. V dropped 4 bases and J dropped 4 bases, with 7 bases sitting between them. The CDR3 sequence is 12 residues long. In germline, CDR1 is SQVTM, CDR2 ANQGSEA. The CDR3 coding sequence is TGCAGCGTTGCGGAGCGTAATGAAAAACTGTTTTTT. Its protein is CSVAERNEKLFF. Combining the CDR3 with reference TRBV29-1 and TRBJ1-4 gives the whole variable domain SAVISQKPSRDICQRGTSLTIQCQVDSQVTMMFWYRQQPGQSLTLIATANQGSEATYESGFVIDKFPISRPNLTFSTLTVSNMSPEDSSIYLCSVAERNEKLFFGSGTQLSVL.

This chain connects TRBV7-6 to TRBJ2-7, with 7 bases aligning to TRBD1. The V gene end was trimmed by 2 bases and the J gene end by 3 bases; junction bases not matched to a gene: 4. From germline, CDR1 is SGHVS and CDR2 FNYEAQ. The CDR3 extends over 14 amino acids. The CDR3 nucleotides read TGTGCCAGCAGCTTAATAGGGGGCGGCTACGAGCAGTACTTC. Protein sequence: CASSLIGGGYEQYF.

This clonotype has a handful of counts. The rearrangement joins TRBV7-9 to TRBJ2-7, with TRBD2 matching 8 bases. The germline CDR1 and CDR2 sequences are SEHNR and FQNEAQ (reference sequence). Germline trimming cut 2 bases from V and 4 bases from J; bases unmatched to any gene: 7. CDR3 length: 15 residues. CDR3 nucleotide sequence: TGTGCCAGCAGCTTACGGAGCGGGAGAGCATACGAGCAGTACTTC. Encoded protein: CASSLRSGRAYEQYF.

This clonotype appeared once. The chain is built from TRBV14 and TRBJ2-2, with 7 bases matching TRBD2. V lost 4 bases to trimming and J lost 0 bases; unmatched junction nucleotides: 5. The germline gives CDR1 SGHDN, CDR2 FVKESK. The CDR3 spans 16 residues. Here the CDR3 reads CASSPRLAANTGELFF. As DNA, the CDR3 is TGTGCCAGCAGCCCCCGACTAGCAGCGAACACCGGGGAGCTGTTTTTT.

Comment on this clonotype: A much larger clone lies a single base off, so this may be a read error. This rearrangement joins TRBV29-1 to TRBJ2-1, with TRBD2 matching 7 bases. V shed 5 bases and J 6 bases; nucleotides not matched to a gene: 13. CDR1 is SQVTM, CDR2 ANQGSEA, per germline. The CDR3 contains 15 residues. CDR3 residues: CSVSLGEGFGNEQFF. In nucleotides, the CDR3 is TGCAGCGTTAGTCTTGGGGAGGGGTTTGGCAATGAGCAGTTCTTC.

The chain carries TRBV19 and TRBJ2-1; 12 nucleotides match TRBD2. This CDR3 comprises 15 residues. V shed 5 bases, J shed 5 bases, and the junction held 4 bases outside the gene matches. CDR1 is LNHDA, CDR2 SQIVND, per germline (reference sequence). The CDR3 nucleotides are TGTGCCAGTAGTCAACTAGCGGGAGGTAACAATGAGCAGTTCTTC. It codes for CASSQLAGGNNEQFF.

J is TRBJ1-4 and V is TRBV5-6; D gene unclear. From germline, CDR1 is SGHDT and CDR2 YYEEEE. The CDR3 consists of 13 residues. The V end lost 5 bases, the J end lost 3 bases, and 8 bases lay between the germline ends. For the CDR3, the DNA is TGTGCCAGCAGTGAAAGGGCTAATGAAAAACTGTTTTTT. It encodes CASSERANEKLFF.

As concerns this clonotype: A clone one base away is much larger, so this may be a read error. This chain links TRBV3-1 with TRBJ2-1, with D perhaps matching TRBD1 (5 bases). Germline V gene sequence: CDR1 LGHDT, CDR2 YNNKEL (reference sequence). The CDR3 consists of 15 residues. The CDR3: CASGQGKEGDNEQFF. DNA of the CDR3: TGTGCCAGCGGCCAAGGTAAAGAAGGGGACAATGAGCAGTTCTTC.

The table lists this clonotype with many counts. This chain links TRBV20-1 with TRBJ2-3, with 8 bases identical to TRBD1. Losses at the gene ends were 7 bases for V and 4 bases for J; bases not matched to a gene: 1. From germline, CDR1 is DFQATT and CDR2 SNEGSKA (reference sequence). The CDR3 has 11 residues. CDR3 amino acids: CSGQGSDTQYF. The DNA for the CDR3 is TGCAGTGGACAGGGGTCAGATACGCAGTATTTT.

At least ten counts were recorded for this clonotype. V usage is TRBV20-1 and J usage is TRBJ1-4, with D unclear. CDR3 length equals 14 residues. Trimming took 0 bases from V and 8 from J, leaving 13 bases between them. From germline, CDR1 is DFQATT and CDR2 SNEGSKA (reference sequence). The CDR3 bases are TGCAGTGCTAGAGATCCCGGGCTGGGAGAAAAACTGTTTTTT. This translates into CSARDPGLGEKLFF.

This clonotype was recorded only once. V usage is TRBV7-2 and J usage is TRBJ1-5; D call uncertain. From germline, CDR1 is SGHTA and CDR2 FQGNSA. V gave up 1 base and J gave up 2 bases, with 12 bases separating them. CDR3 length: 16 amino acids. The chain's CDR3 is CASSLDPWQGNQPQHF. DNA of the CDR3: TGTGCCAGCAGCTTAGACCCTTGGCAGGGCAATCAGCCCCAGCATTTT. The full variable domain, rest sourced from reference TRBV7-2 and TRBJ1-5, is GAGVSQSPSNKVTEKGKDVELRCDPISGHTALYWYRQSLGQGLEFLIYFQGNSAPDKSGLPSDRFSAERTGGSVSTLTIQRTQQEDSAVYLCASSLDPWQGNQPQHFGDGTRLSIL.

The V and J genes are TRBV7-2 and TRBJ1-1; 9 bases map to TRBD1. The ends lost 0 bases at V and 7 bases at J; junction bases unmatched: 9. This CDR3 spans 16 amino acids. Germline CDR1 SGHTA, CDR2 FQGNSA. The CDR3: CASSLAGTGTYNEAFF. CDR3 in DNA: TGTGCCAGCAGCTTAGCCGGGACAGGGACCTACAATGAAGCTTTCTTT.

There are many counts of this clonotype. This rearrangement joins TRBV10-3 to TRBJ1-2, with D perhaps matching TRBD1 (6 bases). Germline lookup yields CDR1 ENHRY and CDR2 SYGVKD. This CDR3 is built from 15 residues. V lost 4 bases to trimming and J lost 5 bases, with 17 bases between them. CDR3 loop: CAISGPGQTSYGYTF. CDR3 bases: TGTGCCATCAGTGGACCGGGACAAACATCGTATGGCTACACCTTC.

This clonotype was observed a few times. The germline gene is not matched at one end of the junction; a read error may be the cause. The gene calls are TRBV7-9 and TRBJ2-3; 7 bases line up with TRBD2. In germline, CDR1 is SEHNR, CDR2 FQNEAQ (reference sequence). The CDR3 extends over 14 amino acids. CDR3 sequence: CASSLTSPEDTQYF. The CDR3 nucleotides read TGCGCCAGCAGCTTGACTAGCCCTGAGGATACGCAGTATTTT.

The CDR3 loop is CASSPGGGVGYTF. The CDR3 DNA sequence: TGTGCCAGCAGCCCTGGGGGGGGAGTCGGCTACACCTTC. V and J are TRBV7-2 and TRBJ1-2; D is perhaps TRBD1 (5 bases). Between the trimmed V and J ends, which lost 5 bases and 8 bases, there was a span of 15 bases. The CDR3 totals 13 residues. Germline V gene data show CDR1 as SGHTA and CDR2 as FQGNSA.

The chain uses TRBV11-1 and TRBJ2-2, with D maybe TRBD1 (6 bases). Trimming stripped 6 bases from V and 7 bases from J, with 12 bases between. Per germline, CDR1 SGHAT and CDR2 FQDESV (reference sequence). CDR3 length: 13 residues. The CDR3 DNA follows: TGTGCCAGCAGTCCGAACAGGGACGGGGAGCTGTTTTTT. Protein: CASSPNRDGELFF.

This clonotype came up many times. This chain links TRBV9 with TRBJ2-7, with D perhaps matching TRBD1 or TRBD2 (5 bases each). Trimming shortened V by 0 bases and J by 6 bases, and 10 bases separated the two germline ends. CDR3 size: 13 residues. Per the germline V gene, CDR1 is SGDLS and CDR2 is YYNGEE. The CDR3 nucleotides are TGTGCCAGCAGCGTAGTCCTTGGGGGCGAGCAGTACTTC. This translates into CASSVVLGGEQYF.

The table lists this clonotype with many counts. The chain couples TRBV6-2 or TRBV6-3 to TRBJ1-5; D not certain. The CDR3 totals 11 residues. The V gene's germline CDR1 is MNHEY and CDR2 SVGEGT. V was trimmed by 8 bases and J by 9 bases, leaving 11 bases between them. The CDR3: CASATYWPQHF. The CDR3 DNA follows: TGTGCCAGCGCTACCTACTGGCCCCAGCATTTT.